The clone carrying this T cell receptor (beta chain) was recorded many times. The data are from a study of early T cells in non-severe SARS-CoV-2 infection. Whole-study context: Chains were not paired, and sequencing was done on bulk RNA from unsorted whole blood.

CDR1 is DFQATT and CDR2 is SNEGSKA in the germline V gene (reference sequence). V lost 4 bases, J lost 0 bases, and 4 bases lay in between. The CDR3 loop spans 11 amino acids. Individual cDNA molecules were tagged with unique molecular identifiers. In TCRdb, the 5' RACE reads were re-called with MiXCR into one record per CDR3 protein. This table holds some 40,000 distinct CDR3 sequences, roughly 5.4% found once. This receptor was taken from an adult who was a healthcare worker with PCR-confirmed SARS-CoV-2 infection or an uninfected control (not recorded which). The gene calls are TRBV20-1 and TRBJ2-7; D not resolved. Sequencing was carried out using whole blood. As DNA, the CDR3 is TGCAGTGCTACGAGCTCCTACGAGCAGTACTTC. It encodes CSATSSYEQYF.